This T cell receptor (beta chain) was sequenced in a study of cytomegalovirus exposure and HLA in healthy donors. Study at large: The roughly 130 validation repertoires used the same platform as the approximately 700 first-cohort repertoires (as reported by a later analysis).

General study findings and limits: Confirmation was obtained in vitro that a few CMV-associated chains are specific for CMV antigens. The classifier, whose performance was assessed in both the original and validation cohorts, reportedly diagnosed cytomegalovirus status with high specificity and sensitivity. Associated with cytomegalovirus, according to the listing, were around 160 TCR beta chains.

Using immunoSEQ multiplex PCR, the repertoire was profiled, and TCRdb retains in-frame clones only, with some absent. The table has around 50,000 clones, 85% to 95% seen once. As regards this clone: Antigen unknown. One junction end does not reproduce the germline sequence, and a read error may be involved.

The length of the CDR3 is 11 residues. Germline V gene sequence: CDR1 DFQATT, CDR2 SNEGSKA (reference sequence). This TCR was sampled from a woman in her late teens or twenties in good health and CMV-seronegative. The V and J genes are TRBV20-1 and TRBJ1-2; possibly TRBD1 for D (6 bases). The sample consisted of PBMCs. CDR3 nucleotides: TGCAGTGCCAGAGACAGGTGGGGCTACACCTTC. Amino acids: CSARDRWGYTF.